The clone carrying this T cell receptor (beta chain) was seen once. V lost 4 bases to trimming and J lost 7 bases, with 13 bases between them. Per the germline V gene, CDR1 is LGHDT and CDR2 is YNNKEL (reference sequence). The CDR3 sequence is 13 residues long. Source study methods: Estimates of nucleated cell counts were drawn from the amplification of reference gene primers. Sequencing was performed with immunoSEQ multiplex PCR; in TCRdb, only in-frame clones are kept and a portion is missing. V, J and clone size derive from that table, while D and trimming were established from the DNA sequence. The repertoire holds about 240,000 clones, with over 90% as singletons. The entry originates in a study of blood T cell repertoires in COVID-19. Study as a whole: Acute-phase and convalescent COVID-19 samples originated in the United States, Italy and Spain.

The material sequenced was peripheral blood. The chain carries TRBV3-1 (or the pseudogene TRBV3-2) and TRBJ1-2, with D possibly TRBD1 on 5 matching bases. The source of this sequence is a man aged 25 to 40 with COVID-19, enrolled during active disease. For the CDR3, the DNA is TGTGCCAGCAGCCGTACAGGTTCGGGTGGCTACACCTTC. Protein sequence: CASSRTGSGGYTF.